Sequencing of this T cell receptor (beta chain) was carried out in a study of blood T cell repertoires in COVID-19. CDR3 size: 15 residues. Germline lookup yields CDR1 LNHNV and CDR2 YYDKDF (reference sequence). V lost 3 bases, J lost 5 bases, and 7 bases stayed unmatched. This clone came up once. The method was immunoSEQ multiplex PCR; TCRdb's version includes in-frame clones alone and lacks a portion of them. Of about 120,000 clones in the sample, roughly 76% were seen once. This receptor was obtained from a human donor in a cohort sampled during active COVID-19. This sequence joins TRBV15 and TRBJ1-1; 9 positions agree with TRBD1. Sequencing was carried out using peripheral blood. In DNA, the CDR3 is TGTGCCACCAGCAGGAACAGGGGGCTGGGGACTGAAGCTTTCTTT. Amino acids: CATSRNRGLGTEAFF.